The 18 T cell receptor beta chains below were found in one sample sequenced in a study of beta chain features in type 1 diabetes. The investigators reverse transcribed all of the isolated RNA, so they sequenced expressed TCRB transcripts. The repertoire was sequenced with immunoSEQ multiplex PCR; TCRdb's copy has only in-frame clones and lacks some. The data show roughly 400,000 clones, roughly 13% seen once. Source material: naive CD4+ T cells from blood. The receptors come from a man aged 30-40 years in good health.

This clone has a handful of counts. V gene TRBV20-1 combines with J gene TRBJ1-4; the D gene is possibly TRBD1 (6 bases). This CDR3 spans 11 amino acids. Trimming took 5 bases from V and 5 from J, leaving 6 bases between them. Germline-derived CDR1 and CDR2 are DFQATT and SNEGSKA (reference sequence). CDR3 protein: CSAGQNEKLFF. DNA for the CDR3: TGCAGTGCTGGACAGAATGAAAAACTGTTTTTT.

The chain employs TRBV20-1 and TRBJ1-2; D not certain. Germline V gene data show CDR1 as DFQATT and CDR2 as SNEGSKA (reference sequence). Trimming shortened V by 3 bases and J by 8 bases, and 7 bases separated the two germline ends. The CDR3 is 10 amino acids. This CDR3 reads CSASTGGYTF. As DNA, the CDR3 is TGCAGTGCTAGCACGGGCGGCTACACCTTC.

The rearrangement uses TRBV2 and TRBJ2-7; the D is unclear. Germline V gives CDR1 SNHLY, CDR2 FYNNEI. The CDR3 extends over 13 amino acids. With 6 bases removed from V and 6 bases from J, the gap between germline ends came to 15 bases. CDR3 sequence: CASSIYTRAEQYF. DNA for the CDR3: TGTGCCAGCAGCATTTACACCCGGGCCGAGCAGTACTTC.

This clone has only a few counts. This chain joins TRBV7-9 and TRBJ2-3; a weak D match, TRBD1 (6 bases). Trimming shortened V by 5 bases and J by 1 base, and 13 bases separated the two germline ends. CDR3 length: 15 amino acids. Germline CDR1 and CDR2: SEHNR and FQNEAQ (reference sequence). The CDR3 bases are TGTGCCAGCAGCCCTGGACAGCTTGGCACAGATACGCAGTATTTT. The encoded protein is CASSPGQLGTDTQYF.

CDR3 DNA: TGCGCCAGCAGTCAATCGGAAGCTCAGAGCTCTGGAAACACCATATATTTT. It translates to CASSQSEAQSSGNTIYF. This sequence joins TRBV23-1 and TRBJ1-3; D call uncertain. TRBV23-1 is classed as an ORF, of uncertain function. V lost 0 bases and J lost 0, with 12 bases in between. This CDR3 comprises 17 residues.

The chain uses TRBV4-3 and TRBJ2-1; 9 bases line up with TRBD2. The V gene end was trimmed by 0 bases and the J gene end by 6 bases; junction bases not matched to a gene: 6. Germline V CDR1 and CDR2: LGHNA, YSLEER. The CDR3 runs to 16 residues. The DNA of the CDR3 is TGCGCCAGCAGCCAAGATACTAGCGGGCTGTTCAATGAGCAGTTCTTC. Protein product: CASSQDTSGLFNEQFF.

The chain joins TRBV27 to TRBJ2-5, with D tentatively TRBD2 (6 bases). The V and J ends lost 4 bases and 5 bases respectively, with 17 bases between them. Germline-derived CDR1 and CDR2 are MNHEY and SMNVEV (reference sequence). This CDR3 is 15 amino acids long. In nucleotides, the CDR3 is TGTGCCAGCAGTTCACCTGCCTCGGAGGGGGAGACCCAGTACTTC. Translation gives CASSSPASEGETQYF.

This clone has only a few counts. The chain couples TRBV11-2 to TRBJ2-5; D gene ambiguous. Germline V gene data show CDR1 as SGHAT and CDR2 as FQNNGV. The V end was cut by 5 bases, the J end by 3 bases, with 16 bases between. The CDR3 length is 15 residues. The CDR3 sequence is CASSPTDGRKETQYF. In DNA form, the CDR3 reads TGTGCCAGCAGCCCGACCGACGGTCGGAAAGAGACCCAGTACTTC.

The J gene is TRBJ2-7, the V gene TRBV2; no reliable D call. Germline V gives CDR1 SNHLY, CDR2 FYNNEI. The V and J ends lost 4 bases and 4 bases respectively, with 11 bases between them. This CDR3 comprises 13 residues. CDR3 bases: TGTGCCAGCAGTGTGGGCCTTGGGTACGAGCAGTACGTC. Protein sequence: CASSVGLGYEQYV.

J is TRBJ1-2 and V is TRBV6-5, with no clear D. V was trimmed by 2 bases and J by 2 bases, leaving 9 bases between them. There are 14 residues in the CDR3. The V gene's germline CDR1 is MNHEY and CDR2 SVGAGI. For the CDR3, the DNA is TGTGCCAGCAGTTACGACCGAAGCAACTATGGCTACACCTTC. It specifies CASSYDRSNYGYTF.

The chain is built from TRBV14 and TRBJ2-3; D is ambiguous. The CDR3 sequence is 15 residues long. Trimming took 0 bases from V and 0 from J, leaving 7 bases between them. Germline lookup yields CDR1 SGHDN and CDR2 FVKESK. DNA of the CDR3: TGTGCCAGCAGCCAAGAACGAAGGAGCACAGATACGCAGTATTTT. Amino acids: CASSQERRSTDTQYF.

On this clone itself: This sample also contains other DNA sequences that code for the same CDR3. CDR3 region: CASSLAREETQYF. The CDR3 DNA reads TGCGCCAGCAGCTTGGCCAGGGAAGAGACCCAGTACTTC. The chain carries TRBV5-1 and TRBJ2-5; TRBD1 might be the D (5 bases). The CDR3 runs to 13 residues. The V end was cut by 0 bases, the J end by 3 bases, with 6 bases between. Germline CDR1 and CDR2: SGHRS and YFSETQ.

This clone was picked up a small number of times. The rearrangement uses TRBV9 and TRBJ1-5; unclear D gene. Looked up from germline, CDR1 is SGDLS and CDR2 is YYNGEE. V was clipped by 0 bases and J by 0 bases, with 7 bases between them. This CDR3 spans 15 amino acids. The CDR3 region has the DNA TGTGCCAGCAGCGTAGACCCCAGTAGCAATCAGCCCCAGCATTTT. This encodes CASSVDPSSNQPQHF.

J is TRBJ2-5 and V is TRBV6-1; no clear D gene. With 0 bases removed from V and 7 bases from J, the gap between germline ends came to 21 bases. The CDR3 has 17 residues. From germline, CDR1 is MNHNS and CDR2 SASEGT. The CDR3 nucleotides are TGTGCCAGCAGTGAAGCCTTGGCGGCAGCCCGGTCAGTGACCCAGTACTTC. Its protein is CASSEALAAARSVTQYF.

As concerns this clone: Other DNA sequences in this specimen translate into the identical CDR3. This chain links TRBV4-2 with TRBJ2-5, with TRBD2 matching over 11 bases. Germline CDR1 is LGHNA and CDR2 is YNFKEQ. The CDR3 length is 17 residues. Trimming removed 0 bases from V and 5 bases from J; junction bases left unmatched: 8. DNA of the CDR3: TGTGCCAGCAGCCAAGATCAGCTAGCGGGAGGTGGGGAGACCCAGTACTTC. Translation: CASSQDQLAGGGETQYF.

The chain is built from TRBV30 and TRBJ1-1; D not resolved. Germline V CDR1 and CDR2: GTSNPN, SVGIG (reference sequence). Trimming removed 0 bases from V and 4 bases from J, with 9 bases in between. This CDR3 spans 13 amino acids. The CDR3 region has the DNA TGTGCCTGGAGTGTCACAAGGTCCACTGAAGCTTTCTTT. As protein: CAWSVTRSTEAFF.

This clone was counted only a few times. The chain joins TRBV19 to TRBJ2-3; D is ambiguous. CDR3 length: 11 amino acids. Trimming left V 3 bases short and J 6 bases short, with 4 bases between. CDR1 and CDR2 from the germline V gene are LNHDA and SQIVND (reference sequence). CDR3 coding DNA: TGTGCCAGTAGTATGGCCGATACGCAGTATTTT. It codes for CASSMADTQYF.

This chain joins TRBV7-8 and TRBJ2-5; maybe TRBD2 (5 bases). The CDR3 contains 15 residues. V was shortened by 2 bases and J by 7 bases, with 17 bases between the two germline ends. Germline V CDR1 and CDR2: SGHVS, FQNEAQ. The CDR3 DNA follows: TGTGCCAGCAGCTTAAGCGCAGTCGGGAAGGGGACCCAGTACTTC. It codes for CASSLSAVGKGTQYF.